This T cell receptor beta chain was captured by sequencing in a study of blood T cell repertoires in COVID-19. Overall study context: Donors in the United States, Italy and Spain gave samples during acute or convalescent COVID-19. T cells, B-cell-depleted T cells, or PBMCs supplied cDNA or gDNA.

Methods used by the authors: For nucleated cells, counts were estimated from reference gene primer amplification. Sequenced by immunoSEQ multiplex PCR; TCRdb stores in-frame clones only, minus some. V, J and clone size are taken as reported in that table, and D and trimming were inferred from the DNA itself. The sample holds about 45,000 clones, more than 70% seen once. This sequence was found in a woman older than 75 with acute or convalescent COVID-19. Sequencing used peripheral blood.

CDR3 residues: CASGQAQETQYF. The DNA for the CDR3 is TGTGCCAGCGGGCAGGCACAAGAGACCCAGTACTTC. V usage is TRBV2 and J usage is TRBJ2-5; D is undetermined. The CDR3 totals 12 residues. V was shortened by 8 bases and J by 2 bases, with 9 bases between the two germline ends. CDR1 is SNHLY and CDR2 is FYNNEI in the germline V gene.